This TCR beta chain emerged from a study of blood T cell repertoires in COVID-19. Study overall: The United States, Italy and Spain provided the acute and convalescent COVID-19 samples.

Profiled with immunoSEQ multiplex PCR; TCRdb holds only in-frame clones, not every one. The table lists approximately 110,000 clones, roughly 90% of them singletons. It was during active infection that Seattle patients were enrolled and then longitudinally followed. Sequencing was performed on peripheral blood. This clonotype was obtained from a man aged 50 to 59 with COVID-19, enrolled during active disease.

CDR3 in DNA: TGTGCCAGCAGCGCGGGACGGGGAGAAGCTTTCTTT. Protein product: CASSAGRGEAFF. The V call is TRBV7-3, the J call TRBJ1-1; D possibly corresponds to TRBD1 (5 bases). Germline CDR1 SGHTA, CDR2 FQGTGA. The CDR3 sequence is 12 residues long. Trimming took 5 bases from V and 8 from J, leaving 12 bases between them.